Listed here is a single T cell receptor beta chain. Germline lookup yields CDR1 SGHRS and CDR2 YFSETQ. V lost 5 bases and J lost 0, with 15 bases in between. The CDR3 is made up of 15 amino acids. Study processing details: Amplified reference gene primers provided the basis for estimating nucleated cell counts. The protocol was immunoSEQ multiplex PCR, while the TCRdb copy is restricted to in-frame clones and leaves out a portion. V and J calls and clone size are those listed in that table; D and trimming were worked out from the DNA. In the table there are under 100,000 clones, around 88% of which are singletons. This sample is drawn from a study of blood T cell repertoires in COVID-19.

The sample comprised peripheral blood. The clonotype originates from a young man with acute or convalescent COVID-19. This chain joins TRBV5-1 and TRBJ2-7, with a possible D match to TRBD2 (6 bases). CDR3 sequence (DNA): TGCGCCAGCAGTATAATAGCGGCTAGCTCCTACGAGCAGTACTTC. Its translation: CASSIIAASSYEQYF.